The 18 T cell receptor beta chains presented below share a single source sample, sequenced in a study of blood T cells in healthy people across ages. A J-beta primer mix and a sample-barcoded 5' primer were used in a second PCR of about 7 to 12 cycles. TCRdb itself ran the 5' RACE reads through MiXCR, one entry per CDR3 protein. The table includes 1.8 million or so distinct CDR3 sequences, about 39% detected once. Specimen: blood. The source of these receptors is a human donor in good health.

With regard to this clonotype: The junction shows a germline mismatch at one end, possibly a read error. The chain joins TRBV20-1 to TRBJ1-5; D gene uncertain. Germline-derived CDR1 and CDR2 are DFQATT and SNEGSKA (reference sequence). There are 15 residues in the CDR3. The CDR3 sequence: CCARVARDGNQPQHF. CDR3 DNA sequence: TGCTGTGCTAGGGTCGCTCGGGATGGCAATCAGCCCCAGCATTTT.

The sample holds a few counts of this clonotype. V gene TRBV3-1 combines with J gene TRBJ1-2; D is perhaps TRBD1 (6 bases). CDR3 length equals 17 residues. Germline loops: CDR1 LGHDT, CDR2 YNNKEL (reference sequence). The V gene lost 1 base and the J gene lost 6 bases, with 21 bases spanning the gap. The CDR3 here is CASSQGYAGQPTDGYTF. Written as DNA, the CDR3 is TGTGCCAGCAGCCAAGGTTATGCTGGACAGCCAACCGATGGCTACACCTTC.

The rearrangement uses TRBV20-1 and TRBJ2-7; 8 bases are shared with TRBD1. The CDR3 runs to 16 residues. Germline V gives CDR1 DFQATT, CDR2 SNEGSKA (reference sequence). Trimming cost V 0 bases and J 2 bases; bases outside gene matches: 9. DNA of the CDR3: TGCAGTGCTAGAGATATGTCCGGCAGGGGGCCCTACGAGCAGTACTTC. Residues: CSARDMSGRGPYEQYF.

The CDR3 protein is CASAPIPGTADTEAFF. The DNA for the CDR3 is TGTGCCAGCGCACCTATACCCGGGACAGCGGACACTGAAGCTTTCTTT. The genes are TRBV6-2 or TRBV6-3 and TRBJ1-1; 7 positions match TRBD1. The CDR3 runs to 16 residues. Germline V lookup: CDR1 MNHEY, CDR2 SVGEGT. V was pared by 8 bases and J by 3 bases, with 15 bases of the junction left unmatched.

This clonotype was seen a handful of times. V and J are TRBV4-1 and TRBJ2-2, with D possibly matching TRBD2 (6 bases). Germline V gene lookup returns CDR1 MGHRA and CDR2 YSYEKL. V was cut by 5 bases and J by 0 bases, with 7 bases left in between. CDR3 length: 14 residues. The CDR3 DNA reads TGCGCCAGCAGCGAGCGGGCGAACACCGGGGAGCTGTTTTTT. Amino acids: CASSERANTGELFF.

This clonotype was detected only a few times. The genes are TRBV7-6 and TRBJ1-6; D possibly corresponds to TRBD1 (5 bases). Between the trimmed V and J ends, which lost 1 base and 7 bases, there was a span of 14 bases. The CDR3 has 16 amino acids. Germline V gives CDR1 SGHVS, CDR2 FNYEAQ. Here the CDR3 DNA reads TGTGCCAGCAGCTTAGGTCAGGGCAGGGAGAATTCACCCCTCCACTTT. This sequence encodes CASSLGQGRENSPLHF.

About this clonotype itself: A much larger clone lies a single base off, so this may be a read error. V usage is TRBV4-3 and J usage is TRBJ2-5, with D uncertain. V was trimmed by 4 bases and J by 5 bases, leaving 11 bases between them. CDR1 is LGHNA, CDR2 YSLEER, per germline. CDR3 size: 13 residues. CDR3 in DNA: TGCGCCAGCAGCCGACAAATGGTGGAGACCCAGTACTTC. This sequence encodes CASSRQMVETQYF.

The CDR3 sequence: CASGLGRPGELFF. CDR3 in DNA: TGTGCTAGTGGTTTGGGTAGACCCGGGGAGCTGTTTTTT. V gene TRBV12-5 combines with J gene TRBJ2-2; unclear D gene. The germline V and J ends were trimmed by 1 base and 6 bases, with 6 bases remaining between them. Germline V gene sequence: CDR1 LGHNT, CDR2 FRNRAP. CDR3 length equals 13 residues.

This chain links TRBV29-1 with TRBJ2-1, with 13 nucleotides matching TRBD2. Per germline, CDR1 SQVTM and CDR2 ANQGSEA. There are 15 residues in the CDR3. Trimming at V came to 6 bases and at J to 7 bases, leaving 9 bases not matched to a gene. DNA for the CDR3: TGCAGCGTCACTAGCGGGGGGGCCTATTTGAATGAGCAGTTCTTC. This gives the protein CSVTSGGAYLNEQFF.

The chain carries TRBV11-3 and TRBJ2-3; D is unclear. The germline V and J ends were trimmed by 3 bases and 2 bases, with 12 bases remaining between them. There are 15 residues in the CDR3. The germline CDR1 and CDR2 sequences are SGHNT and YENEEA. In DNA, the CDR3 is TGTGCCAGCAGCTTCGGGCACCTCGACACAGATACGCAGTATTTT. Residues: CASSFGHLDTDTQYF.

The genes are TRBV10-3 and TRBJ1-1, with D maybe TRBD1 (6 bases). The germline V gene has CDR1 ENHRY and CDR2 SYGVKD. This CDR3 region has 13 residues. V lost 10 bases and J 5 bases, leaving 17 bases between the germline ends. CDR3 protein: CATETGLETEAFF. CDR3 coding DNA: TGTGCCACCGAAACAGGGCTGGAGACTGAAGCTTTCTTT.

This clonotype was seen a few times. The chain joins TRBV24-1 to TRBJ2-3, with 9 bases fitting TRBD1. This CDR3 is built from 16 residues. Trimming at V came to 9 bases and at J to 4 bases, leaving 13 bases not matched to a gene. Per germline, CDR1 KGHDR and CDR2 SFDVKD. The CDR3 region is CATAETGGDLADTQYF. In nucleotides, the CDR3 is TGTGCCACCGCCGAAACAGGGGGCGACCTAGCAGATACGCAGTATTTT.

This clonotype has more than one count but fewer than ten. The V call is TRBV20-1, the J call TRBJ2-5, with 9 positions matching TRBD2. The CDR3 spans 14 residues. Germline assignment: CDR1 DFQATT and CDR2 SNEGSKA (reference sequence). Germline trimming cut 5 bases from V and 5 bases from J; bases unmatched to any gene: 9. The CDR3 DNA reads TGCAGTGCTTCTAGCGGGGTACCGAGGGAGACCCAGTACTTC. Translating it yields CSASSGVPRETQYF.

This clonotype was seen ten or more times. The J gene is TRBJ1-1, the V gene TRBV20-1; a possible D gene is TRBD1 (6 bases). V was clipped by 2 bases and J by 5 bases, with 6 bases between them. CDR3 length equals 11 residues. Germline V lookup: CDR1 DFQATT, CDR2 SNEGSKA (reference sequence). DNA for the CDR3: TGCAGTGCTAGACAGGGGACTGAAGCTTTCTTT. Translating gives CSARQGTEAFF.

V is TRBV3-1 and J is TRBJ2-7; possibly TRBD2 for D (6 bases). The CDR3 contains 15 residues. V was cut by 2 bases and J by 0 bases, with 11 bases left in between. Germline V gives CDR1 LGHDT, CDR2 YNNKEL (reference sequence). CDR3 in amino acids: CASSQIPGSSYEQYF. CDR3 bases: TGTGCCAGCAGCCAAATACCCGGGAGCTCCTACGAGCAGTACTTC.

V usage is TRBV12-3 or TRBV12-4 and J usage is TRBJ1-5; possible D gene TRBD1, 6 bases. CDR3 length: 14 amino acids. Trimming removed 6 bases from V and 4 bases from J, with 13 bases in between. In DNA form, the CDR3 reads TGTGCCAGCAGGGTGATACAGGGAAATCAGCCCCAGCATTTT. Protein sequence: CASRVIQGNQPQHF.

The chain links TRBV5-6 to TRBJ1-2, with D perhaps TRBD1 (5 bases). CDR1 and CDR2 (germline): SGHDT, YYEEEE. The CDR3 length is 15 residues. Trimming cost V 0 bases and J 4 bases, with 13 bases left between them. In DNA form, the CDR3 reads TGTGCCAGCAGCTTGGAGGTCGCAGGGATCTATGGCTACACCTTC. Encoded protein: CASSLEVAGIYGYTF.

The chain carries TRBV12-3 or TRBV12-4 and TRBJ2-5, with D unclear. Deletions cut 7 bases from V and 3 bases from J, with 9 bases between. The length of the CDR3 is 12 residues. The CDR3 loop is CASNGGEETQYF. The CDR3 coding sequence is TGTGCCAGCAATGGTGGCGAAGAGACCCAGTACTTC.